The rows below give T cell receptor beta chains drawn from one sample of a study of T cell repertoires in cytomegalovirus infection. TCRdb fed the reads into MiXCR, producing one record per CDR3 protein. There are 640,000 or so distinct CDR3 sequences in the sample; around a third occur only once, and over 15% lies in the top ten. Their antigens remain unidentified. The source material was cultured PBMCs, sampled from culture after CMV antigen stimulation. All receptors derive from a human donor in good health (CMV status not recorded). Some clones in this sample may be carry-over from other donors' samples. Both conserved end residues are part of each CDR3. The order of the fields is V gene, J gene, clone size, D gene, CDR3 protein, CDR3 DNA. A D gene is named only where the DNA matches it firmly. The listing skips clone size in some rows; elsewhere it reads once, few, many or a size class.

TRBV7-9,TRBJ2-1,-,-,CAGAGPSSYNEQFF,TGTGCCGGAGCAGGTCCGAGCTCCTACAATGAGCAGTTCTTC
TRBV5-6,TRBJ1-2,few,TRBD1,CASSETQGAKGYTF,TGTGCCAGCAGCGAGACGCAGGGGGCGAAAGGCTACACCTTC
TRBV7-2,TRBJ2-3,many,-,CASAMGYASTDTQYF,TGTGCCAGCGCCATGGGCTATGCTAGCACAGATACGCAGTATTTT
TRBV5-1,TRBJ2-7,-,-,CASSRREYTPISYEQYF,TGCGCCAGCAGCCGGAGAGAATACACCCCTATCTCCTACGAGCAGTACTTC
TRBV7-2,TRBJ1-3,-,-,CASSFWGVGNTIYF,TGTGCCAGCAGCTTTTGGGGGGTTGGAAACACCATATATTTT
TRBV15,TRBJ2-3,few,TRBD2,CATSSWREADTQYF,TGTGCCACCAGCAGTTGGCGGGAGGCAGATACGCAGTATTTT
TRBV12-5,TRBJ2-1,few,-,CASGHPTRLKQFF,TGTGCTAGTGGTCACCCCACTAGACTCAAGCAGTTCTTC
TRBV18,TRBJ2-1,-,-,CASSPRPEPSNEQFF,TGTGCCAGCTCACCACGGCCTGAGCCGAGCAATGAGCAGTTCTTC
TRBV7-6,TRBJ2-5,few,-,CASSSGAAGETQYF,TGTGCCAGCAGCTCAGGAGCGGCCGGGGAGACCCAGTACTTC
TRBV11-2,TRBJ2-5,few,TRBD2,CASSFLLAGGPGETQYF,TGTGCCAGCAGCTTCCTACTAGCGGGGGGGCCGGGGGAGACCCAGTACTTC
TRBV12-3/TRBV12-4,TRBJ1-1,few,TRBD1,CASSRRGRRTAFF,TGTGCCAGCAGTCGCAGGGGGCGCCGGACAGCTTTCTTT
TRBV2,TRBJ2-1,few,TRBD2,CAGNDGLATEQFF,TGTGCCGGCAATGACGGACTAGCGACGGAGCAGTTCTTC
TRBV20-1,TRBJ2-1,-,-,CSALVTDMYEQFF,TGCAGTGCCTTGGTCACAGACATGTATGAGCAGTTCTTC
TRBV27,TRBJ2-7,few,TRBD2,CASSSLALSSYEQYF,TGTGCCAGCAGTTCACTAGCGCTGAGCTCCTACGAGCAGTACTTC
TRBV7-2,TRBJ2-7,-,TRBD1,CASSYWDRGGYEQYF,TGTGCCAGCAGCTATTGGGACAGGGGGGGCTACGAGCAGTACTTC
TRBV7-2,TRBJ1-2,many,-,CASSAPNLSGYTF,TGTGCCAGCAGCGCCCCTAATCTCTCGGGCTACACCTTC